The 23 T cell receptor beta chains in this list originate from one sample, sequenced in a study of shared clonotypes between healthy human individuals. Repertoires were generated with immunoSEQ multiplex PCR, while TCRdb's copy carries only in-frame clones and drops some. The table lists some 2.1 million clones, approximately 94% of them singletons. Naive CD8 cells lacked CD45RO and underwent positive selection for CCR7, leaving out terminally differentiated effector memory CD45RA+ cells. Sequences were obtained from naive CD8+ T cells sorted from blood. The receptors originated from a man between 18 and 35 years old in good health.

Of note for this clone: The sample contains more than one DNA sequence encoding this CDR3. The chain couples TRBV20-1 to TRBJ2-3; no clear D. The germline gives CDR1 DFQATT, CDR2 SNEGSKA (reference sequence). The CDR3 loop spans 11 amino acids. The V end lost 3 bases, the J end lost 4 bases, and 5 bases lay between the germline ends. The CDR3 DNA follows: TGCAGTGCTAGGGACGCAGATACGCAGTATTTT. The encoded protein is CSARDADTQYF.

The chain joins TRBV10-3 to TRBJ1-4, with TRBD1 matching over 7 bases. The CDR3 is made up of 15 amino acids. Per germline, CDR1 ENHRY and CDR2 SYGVKD. V gave up 4 bases and J gave up 3 bases; unmatched junction bases: 5. The CDR3 here is CAISGRQGSNEKLFF. The CDR3 DNA sequence: TGTGCCATCAGTGGTAGACAGGGTTCTAATGAAAAACTGTTTTTT.

The chain links TRBV7-6 to TRBJ2-7; D might be TRBD1 (6 bases). The CDR3 consists of 15 residues. Germline CDR1 SGHVS, CDR2 FNYEAQ. Trimming cost V 0 bases and J 4 bases, with 13 bases left between them. CDR3 region: CASSLALGTRYEQYF. CDR3 bases: TGTGCCAGCAGCTTAGCCCTCGGGACACGTTACGAGCAGTACTTC.

The chain uses TRBV11-2 and TRBJ2-7; 9 bases fit TRBD1. Germline loops: CDR1 SGHAT, CDR2 FQNNGV. This CDR3 has 18 residues. Unmatched junction bases numbered 10, after V lost 1 base and J lost 0 bases. The chain's CDR3 is CASSLVGGQGGYSYEQYF. For the CDR3, the DNA is TGTGCCAGCAGCTTAGTCGGGGGACAGGGAGGTTACTCCTACGAGCAGTACTTC.

The CDR3 nucleotides are TGTGCCAGCAGTATCGGACAGGGGAGCTCCTATAATTCACCCCTCCACTTT. This translates into CASSIGQGSSYNSPLHF. V and J are TRBV28 and TRBJ1-6, with 9 bases lining up with TRBD1. Germline CDR1 is MDHEN and CDR2 is SYDVKM. V trimming: 5 bases; J trimming: 0 bases; junction bases outside the gene matches: 5. CDR3 size: 17 residues.

The chain links TRBV27 to TRBJ2-7, with D unclear. V was pared by 4 bases and J by 0 bases, with 10 bases between. Germline V lookup: CDR1 MNHEY, CDR2 SMNVEV (reference sequence). There are 14 residues in the CDR3. CDR3 region: CASSSYSPSYEQYF. The CDR3 bases are TGTGCCAGCAGTTCTTACAGTCCCTCCTACGAGCAGTACTTC.

The V call is TRBV4-1, the J call TRBJ2-3; D is possibly TRBD1 (5 bases). CDR1 and CDR2 from the germline V gene are MGHRA and YSYEKL. The CDR3 spans 16 residues. Trimming pared 2 bases from V and 2 bases from J, leaving 14 bases between. This CDR3 reads CASSQIWGQNTDTQYF. CDR3 coding DNA: TGCGCCAGCAGCCAAATATGGGGCCAAAACACAGATACGCAGTATTTT.

Concerning this clone: The sample contains more than one DNA sequence encoding this CDR3. The rearrangement joins TRBV10-3 to TRBJ1-1, with D unclear. Germline CDR1 and CDR2: ENHRY and SYGVKD. V lost 8 bases and J 2 bases, leaving 9 bases between the germline ends. This CDR3 region has 12 residues. The DNA of the CDR3 is TGTGCCATCTCCGGACTAAACACTGAAGCTTTCTTT. Translating gives CAISGLNTEAFF.

V and J are TRBV15 and TRBJ2-1, with D tentatively TRBD1 (6 bases). Germline-derived CDR1 and CDR2 are LNHNV and YYDKDF (reference sequence). Between the trimmed V and J ends, which lost 3 bases and 3 bases, there was a span of 15 bases. The CDR3 has 16 residues. CDR3 in amino acids: CATSSPFDRSYNEQFF. The CDR3 nucleotides read TGTGCCACCAGCAGTCCCTTCGACAGGAGCTACAATGAGCAGTTCTTC.

The J gene is TRBJ2-5, the V gene TRBV14, with D maybe TRBD2 (5 bases). Germline-derived CDR1 and CDR2 are SGHDN and FVKESK. Trimming took 0 bases from V and 1 from J, leaving 12 bases between them. CDR3 size: 16 residues. The CDR3 DNA reads TGTGCCAGCAGCCAAGAACCGGGATGGGGCCAAGAGACCCAGTACTTC. It encodes CASSQEPGWGQETQYF.

The chain is built from TRBV7-2 and TRBJ1-5; tentatively, D is TRBD1 (5 bases). Between the trimmed V and J ends, which lost 1 base and 6 bases, there was a span of 10 bases. CDR1 is SGHTA and CDR2 is FQGNSA in the germline V gene. The CDR3 covers 14 residues. The CDR3, as DNA: TGTGCCAGCAGCTTAGGGGGGTACGGTCAGCCCCAGCATTTT. Translated, it gives CASSLGGYGQPQHF.

The chain is built from TRBV7-8 and TRBJ2-2; no reliable D call. Germline CDR1 reads SGHVS; CDR2 reads FQNEAQ. The CDR3 length is 14 residues. The ends were cut back, 3 bases at V and 5 bases at J, with 10 bases in the middle. CDR3: CASSLAEVTGELFF. CDR3 DNA sequence: TGTGCCAGCAGCTTGGCAGAGGTAACCGGGGAGCTGTTTTTT.

V usage is TRBV12-5 and J usage is TRBJ2-3; D not certain. The CDR3 contains 13 residues. V lost 6 bases and J lost 9, with 16 bases in between. Germline CDR1 and CDR2: LGHNT and FRNRAP. DNA of the CDR3: TGTGCTAGTGGGTTATCCGACATCCGCACGCAGTATTTT. Translated: CASGLSDIRTQYF.

This clone was detected only once. This sequence joins TRBV21-1 and TRBJ2-1; TRBD2 is the table's D call and was not checked against the DNA. TRBV21-1 is termed a pseudogene. The CDR3 sequence is 19 residues long. CDR3 amino acids: CASSKVGSPRPAPYNEQFF. The CDR3 DNA is TGTGCCAGCAGCAAAGTCGGGTCCCCCCGGCCCGCACCCTACAATGAGCAGTTCTTC.

This clone appeared a single time. The chain uses TRBV6-1 and TRBJ2-7, with 8 bases that match TRBD1. With V trimmed by 7 bases and J by 4 bases, 6 bases remained unmatched. The CDR3 has 13 amino acids. Germline-derived CDR1 and CDR2 are MNHNS and SASEGT. DNA of the CDR3: TGTGCCAGCACTAGGACAGGGTGGTACGAGCAGTACTTC. This encodes CASTRTGWYEQYF.

The chain recombines TRBV19 with TRBJ1-2; 8 bases align to TRBD1. CDR3 length: 15 amino acids. Germline-derived CDR1 and CDR2 are LNHDA and SQIVND (reference sequence). V shed 8 bases and J 0 bases; nucleotides not matched to a gene: 8. CDR3 nucleotide sequence: TGTGCCAGTGGAATACAGGGGGATTCTAACTATGGCTACACCTTC. Residues: CASGIQGDSNYGYTF.

V and J are TRBV27 and TRBJ2-7, with TRBD1 matching 9 bases. The CDR3 loop spans 16 amino acids. With 4 bases clipped from V and 4 bases from J, the junction kept 11 bases outside the gene matches. The germline V gene encodes CDR1 MNHEY and CDR2 SMNVEV (reference sequence). The CDR3 spells CASSSAPGTGMYEQYF. DNA of the CDR3: TGTGCCAGCAGTTCCGCCCCCGGGACAGGGATGTACGAGCAGTACTTC.

The chain employs TRBV6-6 and TRBJ1-5; tentative D call: TRBD1 (6 bases). CDR1 and CDR2 (germline): MNHNY, SVGAGI (reference sequence). V was trimmed by 5 bases and J by 10 bases, leaving 15 bases between them. The CDR3 is 13 amino acids. The DNA of the CDR3 is TGTGCCAGCAGTGGGGGCCCGGAAGTTCCCCAGCATTTT. Translated: CASSGGPEVPQHF.

As concerns this clone: Distinct nucleotide sequences in the sample also encode this CDR3. The rearrangement uses TRBV9 and TRBJ1-3; TRBD1 is a possible D gene (5 bases). From germline, CDR1 is SGDLS and CDR2 YYNGEE. V lost 4 bases to trimming and J lost 3 bases, with 11 bases between them. CDR3 size: 14 residues. CDR3 in amino acids: CASSSRDGGNTIYF. DNA of the CDR3: TGTGCCAGCAGCTCAAGGGACGGTGGAAACACCATATATTTT. Based on the CDR3 plus reference TRBV9 and TRBJ1-3, the full variable domain is DSGVTQTPKHLITATGQRVTLRCSPRSGDLSVYWYQQSLDQGLQFLIQYYNGEERAKGNILERFSAQQFPDLHSELNLSSLELGDSALYFCASSSRDGGNTIYFGEGSWLTVV.

In the case of this clone: One junction end does not reproduce the germline sequence, and a read error may be involved. This chain uses TRBV30 with TRBJ2-3, with D possibly TRBD1 on 6 matching bases. This CDR3 has 12 amino acids. Germline CDR1 and CDR2: GTSNPN and SVGIG (reference sequence). This chain's CDR3 is CAWSPTGNPYNF. Here the CDR3 DNA reads TGTGCCTGGAGTCCCACAGGGAATCCCTATAATTTT.

This rearrangement joins TRBV27 to TRBJ1-1; D may be TRBD1 (5 bases). This CDR3 comprises 16 residues. The ends were cut back, 10 bases at V and 0 bases at J, with 21 bases in the middle. Germline V lookup: CDR1 MNHEY, CDR2 SMNVEV (reference sequence). This chain's CDR3 is CATSSRGRPMNTEAFF. CDR3 nucleotide sequence: TGTGCCACCTCCTCTAGGGGCCGCCCTATGAACACTGAAGCTTTCTTT.

This clone showed up just once. V is TRBV5-4 and J is TRBJ1-2; 12 nucleotides match TRBD1. V was clipped by 5 bases and J by 8 bases; unmatched bases: 4. The CDR3 extends over 13 amino acids. Per germline, CDR1 SGHNT and CDR2 YYREEE (reference sequence). The CDR3 sequence: CASRGTGGDGYTF. DNA for the CDR3: TGTGCCAGCAGAGGGACAGGGGGCGACGGCTACACCTTC.

J is TRBJ2-7 and V is TRBV11-2; perhaps TRBD1 as D (5 bases). The V and J ends lost 1 base and 2 bases respectively, with 12 bases between them. Germline V gene lookup returns CDR1 SGHAT and CDR2 FQNNGV. The CDR3 has 15 amino acids. CDR3 sequence reads: CASSLGAGWTYEQYF. CDR3 coding DNA: TGTGCCAGCAGCTTAGGGGCAGGGTGGACCTACGAGCAGTACTTC.